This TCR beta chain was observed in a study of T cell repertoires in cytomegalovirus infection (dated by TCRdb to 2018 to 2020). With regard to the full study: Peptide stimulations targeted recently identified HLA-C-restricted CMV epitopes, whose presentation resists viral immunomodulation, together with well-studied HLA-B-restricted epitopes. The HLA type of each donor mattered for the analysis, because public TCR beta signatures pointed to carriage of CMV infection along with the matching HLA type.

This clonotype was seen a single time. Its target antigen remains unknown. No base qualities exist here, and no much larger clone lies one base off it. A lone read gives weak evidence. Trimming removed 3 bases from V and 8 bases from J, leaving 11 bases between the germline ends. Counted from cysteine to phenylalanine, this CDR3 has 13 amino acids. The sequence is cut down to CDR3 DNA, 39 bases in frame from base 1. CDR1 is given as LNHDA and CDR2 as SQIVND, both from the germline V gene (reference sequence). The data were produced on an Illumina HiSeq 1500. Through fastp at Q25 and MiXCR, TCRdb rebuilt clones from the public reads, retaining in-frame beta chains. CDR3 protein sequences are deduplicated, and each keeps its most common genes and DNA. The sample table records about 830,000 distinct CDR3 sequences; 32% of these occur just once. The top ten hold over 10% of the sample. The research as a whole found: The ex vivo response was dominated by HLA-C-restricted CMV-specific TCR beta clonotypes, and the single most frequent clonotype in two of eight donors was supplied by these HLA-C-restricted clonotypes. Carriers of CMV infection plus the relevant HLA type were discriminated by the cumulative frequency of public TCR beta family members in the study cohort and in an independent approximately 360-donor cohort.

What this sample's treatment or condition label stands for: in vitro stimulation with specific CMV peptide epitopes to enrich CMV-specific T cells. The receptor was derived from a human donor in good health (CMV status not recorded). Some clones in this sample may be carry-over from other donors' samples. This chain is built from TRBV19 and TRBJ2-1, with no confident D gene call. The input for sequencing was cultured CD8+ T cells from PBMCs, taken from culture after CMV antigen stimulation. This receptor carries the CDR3 CASSMIGNDEQFF. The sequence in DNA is TGTGCCAGTAGTATGATAGGAAATGATGAGCAGTTCTTC.